A selection of T cell receptor beta chains follows, all from one sample in a study of blood T cell repertoires in COVID-19. Libraries were prepared by immunoSEQ multiplex PCR; TCRdb keeps only in-frame clonotypes and omits some of them. The table lists some 150,000 clones, around 79% of them singletons. The sequenced sample consisted of peripheral blood. Source of these receptors: a woman in her seventies with COVID-19, enrolled during active disease. The CDR3 runs from the conserved cysteine through the conserved F or W. A D gene is named only where the DNA matches it firmly.

>TRBJ1-6|TRBV12-3/TRBV12-4|NA
CASKTSNNSPLHF
>TRBJ2-3|TRBV4-1|NA
CASNLKSLIRQTSSTDTQYF
>TRBJ2-5|TRBV5-1|NA
CASSLAAAQETQYF
>TRBJ2-3|TRBV12-3/TRBV12-4|TRBD2
CASSWTSGDTQYF
>TRBJ1-4|TRBV5-6|TRBD1
CASSLGQGNEKLFF
>TRBJ2-7|TRBV7-3|NA
CASSSLVGGEQYF
>TRBJ2-3|TRBV10-3|NA
CAISVQGPEADTQYF
>TRBJ2-1|TRBV4-2|TRBD2
CASSQAPGLAGGGEQFF
>TRBJ2-3|TRBV7-8|NA
CASSLAPKTNPGGKDTQYF
>TRBJ2-7|TRBV19|TRBD2
CASSYGGEQYF
>TRBJ1-1|TRBV3-1/TRBV3-2|NA
CASSQWAGNTEAFF
>TRBJ2-1|TRBV6-2/TRBV6-3|TRBD2
CASSSPGGAAGNEQFF
>TRBJ1-5|TRBV28|TRBD1
CASSLTGTGVYSNQPQHF
>TRBJ1-6|TRBV7-9|TRBD1
CASSSSTGDNSPLHF
>TRBJ2-5|TRBV19|NA
CASSSGETQYF
>TRBJ2-7|TRBV5-4|NA
CASSLDAGASYEQYF
>TRBJ1-5|TRBV6-2/TRBV6-3|TRBD1
CASSPPGQGGNQPQHF
>TRBJ1-2|TRBV18|TRBD1
CASSPGTDYGYTF
>TRBJ2-7|TRBV25-1|NA
CASSESYEQYF
>TRBJ1-4|TRBV15|TRBD1
CATSRTGDNEKLFF
>TRBJ1-5|TRBV7-2|NA
CASSLEGGIGRPQHF
>TRBJ2-1|TRBV5-6|NA
CASRGRGTSYNEQFF
>TRBJ2-1|TRBV3-1/TRBV3-2|NA
CASSQGQGRYNEQFF
>TRBJ1-1|TRBV28|NA
CASSHKTRQTRAGGNTEAFF
>TRBJ1-2|TRBV7-9|TRBD1
CASSSGGTAYYGYTF
>TRBJ1-1|TRBV7-2|NA
CASSLVASAEAFF
>TRBJ2-3|TRBV29-1|TRBD1
CSVGTGLTDTQYF